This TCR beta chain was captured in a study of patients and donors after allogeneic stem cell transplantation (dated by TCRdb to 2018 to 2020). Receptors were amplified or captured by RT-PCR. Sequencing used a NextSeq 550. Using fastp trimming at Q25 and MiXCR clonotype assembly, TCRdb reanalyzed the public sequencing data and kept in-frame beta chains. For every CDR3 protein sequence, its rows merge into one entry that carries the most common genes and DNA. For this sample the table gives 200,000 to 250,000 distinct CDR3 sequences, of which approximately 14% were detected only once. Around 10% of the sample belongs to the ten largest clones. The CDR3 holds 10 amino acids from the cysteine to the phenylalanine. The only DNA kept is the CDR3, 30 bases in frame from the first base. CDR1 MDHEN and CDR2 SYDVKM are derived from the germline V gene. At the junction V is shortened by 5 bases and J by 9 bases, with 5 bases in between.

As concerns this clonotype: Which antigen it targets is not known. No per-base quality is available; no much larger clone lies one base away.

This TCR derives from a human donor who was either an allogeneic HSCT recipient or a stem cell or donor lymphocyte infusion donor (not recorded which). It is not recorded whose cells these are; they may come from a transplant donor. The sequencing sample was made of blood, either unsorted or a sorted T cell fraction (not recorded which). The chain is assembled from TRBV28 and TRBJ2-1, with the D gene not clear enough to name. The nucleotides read TGTGCCAGCAGTACAATTGAGCAGTTCTTC. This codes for CASSTIEQFF.